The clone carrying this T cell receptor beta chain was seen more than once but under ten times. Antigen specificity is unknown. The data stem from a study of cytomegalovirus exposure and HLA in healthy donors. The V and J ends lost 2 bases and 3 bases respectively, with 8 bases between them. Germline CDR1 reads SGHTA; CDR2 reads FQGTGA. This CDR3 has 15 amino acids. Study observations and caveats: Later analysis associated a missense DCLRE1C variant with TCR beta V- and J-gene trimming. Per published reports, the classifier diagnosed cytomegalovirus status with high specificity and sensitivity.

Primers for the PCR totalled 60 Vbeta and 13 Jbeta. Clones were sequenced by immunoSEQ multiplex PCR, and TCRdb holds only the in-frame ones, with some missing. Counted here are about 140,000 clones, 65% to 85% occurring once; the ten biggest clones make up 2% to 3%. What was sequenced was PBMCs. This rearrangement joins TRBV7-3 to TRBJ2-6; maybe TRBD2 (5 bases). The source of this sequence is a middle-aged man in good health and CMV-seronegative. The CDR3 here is CASSLDGGGANVLTF. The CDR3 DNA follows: TGTGCCAGCAGCTTAGACGGAGGTGGGGCCAACGTCCTGACTTTC.